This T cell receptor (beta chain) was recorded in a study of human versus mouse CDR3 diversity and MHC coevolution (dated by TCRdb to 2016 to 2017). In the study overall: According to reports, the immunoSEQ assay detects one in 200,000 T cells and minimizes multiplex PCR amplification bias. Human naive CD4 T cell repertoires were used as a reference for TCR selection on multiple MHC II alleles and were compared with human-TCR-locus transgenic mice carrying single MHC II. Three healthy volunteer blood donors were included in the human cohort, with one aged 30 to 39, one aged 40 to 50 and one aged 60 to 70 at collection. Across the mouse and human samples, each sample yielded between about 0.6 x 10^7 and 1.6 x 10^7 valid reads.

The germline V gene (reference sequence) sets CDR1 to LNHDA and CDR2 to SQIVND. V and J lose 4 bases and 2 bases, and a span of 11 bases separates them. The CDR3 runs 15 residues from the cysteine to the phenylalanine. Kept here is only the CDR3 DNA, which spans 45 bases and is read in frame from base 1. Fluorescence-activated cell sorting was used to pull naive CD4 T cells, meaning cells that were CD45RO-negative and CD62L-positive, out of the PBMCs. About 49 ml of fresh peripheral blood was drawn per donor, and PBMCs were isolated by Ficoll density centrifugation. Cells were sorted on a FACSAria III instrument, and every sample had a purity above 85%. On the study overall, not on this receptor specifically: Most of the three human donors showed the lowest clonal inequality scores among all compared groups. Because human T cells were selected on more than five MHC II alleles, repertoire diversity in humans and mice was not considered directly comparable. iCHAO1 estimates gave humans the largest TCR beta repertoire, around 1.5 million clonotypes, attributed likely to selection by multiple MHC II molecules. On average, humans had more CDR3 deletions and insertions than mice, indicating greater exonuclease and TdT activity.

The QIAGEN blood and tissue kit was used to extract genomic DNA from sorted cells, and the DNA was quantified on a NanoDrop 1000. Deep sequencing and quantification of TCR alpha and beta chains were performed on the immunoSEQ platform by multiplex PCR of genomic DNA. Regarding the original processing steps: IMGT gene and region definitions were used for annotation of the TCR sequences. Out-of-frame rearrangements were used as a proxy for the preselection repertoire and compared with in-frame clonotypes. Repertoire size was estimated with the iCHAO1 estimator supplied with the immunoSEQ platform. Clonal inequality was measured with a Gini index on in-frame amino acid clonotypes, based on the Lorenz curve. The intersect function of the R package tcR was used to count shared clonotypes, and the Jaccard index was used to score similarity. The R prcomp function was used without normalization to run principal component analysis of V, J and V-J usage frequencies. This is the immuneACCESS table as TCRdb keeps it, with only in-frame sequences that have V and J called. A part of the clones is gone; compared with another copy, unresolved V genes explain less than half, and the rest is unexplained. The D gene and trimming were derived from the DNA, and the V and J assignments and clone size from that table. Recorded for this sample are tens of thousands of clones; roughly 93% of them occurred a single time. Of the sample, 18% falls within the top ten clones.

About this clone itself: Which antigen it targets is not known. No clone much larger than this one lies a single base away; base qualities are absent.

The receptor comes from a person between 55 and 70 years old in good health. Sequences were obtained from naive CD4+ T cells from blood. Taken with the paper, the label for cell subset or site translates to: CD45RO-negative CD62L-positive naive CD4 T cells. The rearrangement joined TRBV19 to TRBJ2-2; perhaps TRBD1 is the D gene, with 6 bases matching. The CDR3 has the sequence CASSTGTLNTGELFF. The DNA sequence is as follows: TGTGCCAGTAGTACCGGGACACTTAACACCGGGGAGCTGTTTTTT.